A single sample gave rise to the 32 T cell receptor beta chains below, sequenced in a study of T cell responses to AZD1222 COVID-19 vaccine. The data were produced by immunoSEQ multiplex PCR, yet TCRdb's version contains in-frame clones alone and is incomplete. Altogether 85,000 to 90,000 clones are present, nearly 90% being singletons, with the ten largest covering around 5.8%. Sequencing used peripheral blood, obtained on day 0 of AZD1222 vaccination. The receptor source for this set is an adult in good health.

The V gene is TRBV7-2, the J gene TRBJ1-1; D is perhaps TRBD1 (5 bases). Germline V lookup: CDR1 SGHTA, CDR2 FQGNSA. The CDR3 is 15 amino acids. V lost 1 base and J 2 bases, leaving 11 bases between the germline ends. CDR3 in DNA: TGTGCCAGCAGCTTAGGGGGGGGGTCTAACACTGAAGCTTTCTTT. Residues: CASSLGGGSNTEAFF.

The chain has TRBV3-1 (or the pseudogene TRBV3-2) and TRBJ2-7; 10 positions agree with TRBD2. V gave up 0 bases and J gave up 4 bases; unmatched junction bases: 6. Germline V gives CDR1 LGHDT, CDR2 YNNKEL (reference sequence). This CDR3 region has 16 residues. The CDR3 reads CASSQDSGRFTYEQYF. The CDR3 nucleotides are TGTGCCAGCAGCCAAGATAGCGGGAGGTTCACTTACGAGCAGTACTTC.

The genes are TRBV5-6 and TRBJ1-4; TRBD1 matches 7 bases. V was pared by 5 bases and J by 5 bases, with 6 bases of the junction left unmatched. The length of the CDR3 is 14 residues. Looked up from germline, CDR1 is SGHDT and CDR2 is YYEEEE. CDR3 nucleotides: TGTGCCAGCAGGCGTACAGGGGAGAATGAAAAACTGTTTTTT. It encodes CASRRTGENEKLFF.

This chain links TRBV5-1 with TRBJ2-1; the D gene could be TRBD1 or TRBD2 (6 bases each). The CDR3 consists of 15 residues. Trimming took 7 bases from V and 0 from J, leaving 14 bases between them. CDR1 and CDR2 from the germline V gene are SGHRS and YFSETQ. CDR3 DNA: TGCGCCAGCTCCTCGGGGGACATCTCCTACAATGAGCAGTTCTTC. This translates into CASSSGDISYNEQFF.

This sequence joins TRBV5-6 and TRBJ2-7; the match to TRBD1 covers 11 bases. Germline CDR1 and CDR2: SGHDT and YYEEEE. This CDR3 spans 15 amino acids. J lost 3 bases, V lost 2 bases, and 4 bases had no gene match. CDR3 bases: TGTGCCAGCAGCTTCCTCGGGACAGGGGGCTACGAGCAGTACTTC. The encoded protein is CASSFLGTGGYEQYF.

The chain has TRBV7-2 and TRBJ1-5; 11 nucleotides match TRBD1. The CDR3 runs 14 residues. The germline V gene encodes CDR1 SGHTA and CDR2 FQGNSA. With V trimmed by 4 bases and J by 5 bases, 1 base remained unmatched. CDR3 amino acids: CASSWGQGDQPQHF. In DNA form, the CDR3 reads TGTGCCAGCAGCTGGGGACAGGGGGATCAGCCCCAGCATTTT.

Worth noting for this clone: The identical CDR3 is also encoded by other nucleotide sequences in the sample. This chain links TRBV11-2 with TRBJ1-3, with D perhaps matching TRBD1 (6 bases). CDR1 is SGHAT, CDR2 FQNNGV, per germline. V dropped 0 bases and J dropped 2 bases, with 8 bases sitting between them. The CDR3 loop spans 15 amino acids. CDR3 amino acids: CASSLDRGTGNTIYF. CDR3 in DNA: TGTGCCAGCAGCTTAGATAGGGGGACTGGAAACACCATATATTTT.

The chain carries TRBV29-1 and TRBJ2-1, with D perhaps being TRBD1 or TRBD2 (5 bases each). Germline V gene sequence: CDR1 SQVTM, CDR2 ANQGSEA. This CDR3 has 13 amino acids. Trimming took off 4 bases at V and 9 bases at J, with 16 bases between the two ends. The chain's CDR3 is CSVAGTQRGEQFF. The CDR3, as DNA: TGCAGCGTTGCCGGGACGCAGCGAGGTGAGCAGTTCTTC.

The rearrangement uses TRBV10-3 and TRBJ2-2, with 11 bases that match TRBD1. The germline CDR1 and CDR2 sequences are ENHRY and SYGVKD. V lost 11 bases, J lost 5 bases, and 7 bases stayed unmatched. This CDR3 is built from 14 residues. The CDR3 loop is CAAGTGGLTGELFF. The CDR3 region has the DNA TGTGCCGCCGGGACAGGGGGTTTGACCGGGGAGCTGTTTTTT.

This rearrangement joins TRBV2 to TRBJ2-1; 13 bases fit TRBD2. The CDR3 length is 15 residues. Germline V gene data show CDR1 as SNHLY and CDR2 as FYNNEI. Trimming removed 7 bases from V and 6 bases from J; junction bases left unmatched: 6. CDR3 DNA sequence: TGTGCCAGCATAGGGACTAGCGGGAAGGTCAATGAGCAGTTCTTC. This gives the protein CASIGTSGKVNEQFF.

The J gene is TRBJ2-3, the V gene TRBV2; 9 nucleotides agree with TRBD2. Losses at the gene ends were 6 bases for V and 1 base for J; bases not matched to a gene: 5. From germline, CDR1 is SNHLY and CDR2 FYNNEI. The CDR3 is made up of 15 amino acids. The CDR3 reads CASSARTSGTDTQYF. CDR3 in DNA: TGTGCCAGCAGCGCACGGACTAGCGGCACAGATACGCAGTATTTT.

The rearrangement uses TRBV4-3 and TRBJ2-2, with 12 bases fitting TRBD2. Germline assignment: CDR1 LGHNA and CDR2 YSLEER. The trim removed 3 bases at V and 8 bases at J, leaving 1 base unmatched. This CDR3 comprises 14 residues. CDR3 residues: CASSQTSGSGELFF. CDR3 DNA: TGCGCCAGCAGCCAGACTAGCGGGAGTGGGGAGCTGTTTTTT.

CDR3 residues: CASSRRQTIPMAEQFF. CDR3 in DNA: TGTGCCAGCAGCCGTCGACAGACCATACCGATGGCTGAGCAGTTCTTC. J is TRBJ2-1 and V is TRBV3-1 (or the pseudogene TRBV3-2); D is possibly TRBD1 (5 bases). Germline V gene lookup returns CDR1 LGHDT and CDR2 YNNKEL (reference sequence). The V gene lost 4 bases and the J gene lost 9 bases, with 22 bases spanning the gap. The CDR3 sequence is 16 residues long.

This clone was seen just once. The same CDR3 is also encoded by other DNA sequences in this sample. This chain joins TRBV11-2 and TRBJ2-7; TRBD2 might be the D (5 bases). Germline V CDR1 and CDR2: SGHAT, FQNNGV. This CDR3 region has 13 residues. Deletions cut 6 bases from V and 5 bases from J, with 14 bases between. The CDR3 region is CASSLARFDEQYF. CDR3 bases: TGTGCCAGCAGTCTAGCAAGATTCGACGAGCAGTACTTC.

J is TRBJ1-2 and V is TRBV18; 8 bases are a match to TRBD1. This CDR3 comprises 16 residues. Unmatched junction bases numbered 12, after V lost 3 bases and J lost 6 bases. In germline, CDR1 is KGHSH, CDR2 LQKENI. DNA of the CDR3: TGTGCCAGCTCACCGAACCGTGGGGCAGGGGGCGATGGCTACACCTTC. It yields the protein CASSPNRGAGGDGYTF.

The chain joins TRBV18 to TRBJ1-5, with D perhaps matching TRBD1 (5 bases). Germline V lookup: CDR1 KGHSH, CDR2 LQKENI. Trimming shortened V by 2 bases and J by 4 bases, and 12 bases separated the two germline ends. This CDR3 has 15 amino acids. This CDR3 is CASSPDGGLNQPQHF. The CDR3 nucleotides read TGTGCCAGCTCACCAGACGGGGGTCTTAATCAGCCCCAGCATTTT.

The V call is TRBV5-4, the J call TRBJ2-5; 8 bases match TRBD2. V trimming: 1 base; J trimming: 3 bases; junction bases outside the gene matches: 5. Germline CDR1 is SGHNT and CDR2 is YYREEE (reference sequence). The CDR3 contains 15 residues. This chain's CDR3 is CASSLFTLAEETQYF. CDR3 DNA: TGTGCCAGCAGCTTGTTCACACTAGCGGAAGAGACCCAGTACTTC.

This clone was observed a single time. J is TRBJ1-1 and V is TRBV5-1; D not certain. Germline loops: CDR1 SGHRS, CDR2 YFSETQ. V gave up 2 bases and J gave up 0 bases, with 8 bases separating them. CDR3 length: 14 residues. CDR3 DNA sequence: TGCGCCAGCAGCTTTTACGGACTGAACACTGAAGCTTTCTTT. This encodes CASSFYGLNTEAFF.

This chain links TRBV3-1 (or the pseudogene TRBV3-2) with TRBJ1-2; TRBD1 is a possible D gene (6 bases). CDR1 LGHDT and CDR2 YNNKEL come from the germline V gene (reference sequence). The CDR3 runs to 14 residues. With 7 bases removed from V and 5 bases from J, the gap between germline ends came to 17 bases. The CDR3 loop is CASTPGQGSYGYTF. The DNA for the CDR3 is TGTGCCAGCACCCCTGGGCAGGGGTCTTATGGCTACACCTTC.

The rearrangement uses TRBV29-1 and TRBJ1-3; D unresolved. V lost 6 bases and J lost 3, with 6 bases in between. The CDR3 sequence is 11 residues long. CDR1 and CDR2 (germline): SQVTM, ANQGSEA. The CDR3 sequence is CSVQVGNTIYF. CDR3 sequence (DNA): TGCAGCGTGCAGGTTGGAAACACCATATATTTT.

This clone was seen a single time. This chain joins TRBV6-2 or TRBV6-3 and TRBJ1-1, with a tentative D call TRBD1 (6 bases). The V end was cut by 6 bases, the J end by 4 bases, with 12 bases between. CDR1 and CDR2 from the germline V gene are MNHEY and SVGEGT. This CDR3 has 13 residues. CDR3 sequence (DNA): TGTGCCAGCAGCACCGGGGGCCCCACTGAAGCTTTCTTT. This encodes CASSTGGPTEAFF.

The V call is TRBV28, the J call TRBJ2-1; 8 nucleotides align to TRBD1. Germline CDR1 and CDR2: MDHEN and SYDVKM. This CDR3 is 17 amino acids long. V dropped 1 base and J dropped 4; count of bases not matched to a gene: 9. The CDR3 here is CASSLSLGTGGYNEQFF. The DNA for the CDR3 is TGTGCCAGCAGTTTATCTTTGGGAACAGGGGGATACAATGAGCAGTTCTTC.

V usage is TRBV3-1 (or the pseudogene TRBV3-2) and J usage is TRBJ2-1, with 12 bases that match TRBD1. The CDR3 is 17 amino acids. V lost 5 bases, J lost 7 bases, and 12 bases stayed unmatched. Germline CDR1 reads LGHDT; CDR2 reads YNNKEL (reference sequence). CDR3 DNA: TGTGCCAGCAGCAAGACCCCGGGACAGGGGGCGCGAAATGAGCAGTTCTTC. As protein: CASSKTPGQGARNEQFF.

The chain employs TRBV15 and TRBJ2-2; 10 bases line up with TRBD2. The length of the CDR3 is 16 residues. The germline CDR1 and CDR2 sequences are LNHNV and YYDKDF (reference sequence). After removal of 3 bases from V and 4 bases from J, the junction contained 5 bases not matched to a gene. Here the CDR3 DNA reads TGTGCCACCAGCAGTCAAGCGGGAGGGCTCACCGGGGAGCTGTTTTTT. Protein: CATSSQAGGLTGELFF.

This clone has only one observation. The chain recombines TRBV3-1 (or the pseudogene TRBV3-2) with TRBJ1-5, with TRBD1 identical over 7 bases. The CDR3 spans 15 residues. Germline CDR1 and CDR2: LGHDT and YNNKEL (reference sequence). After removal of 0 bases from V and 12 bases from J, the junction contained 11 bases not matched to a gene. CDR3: CASSQDGRGDSLQHF. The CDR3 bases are TGTGCCAGCAGCCAAGATGGCAGGGGGGACAGCCTCCAGCATTTT.

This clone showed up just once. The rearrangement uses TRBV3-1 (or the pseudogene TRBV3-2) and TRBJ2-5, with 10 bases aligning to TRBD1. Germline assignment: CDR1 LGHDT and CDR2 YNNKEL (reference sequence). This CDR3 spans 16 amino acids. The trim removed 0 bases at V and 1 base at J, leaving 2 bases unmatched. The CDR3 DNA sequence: TGTGCCAGCAGCCAAGAACGACAGGGGGCCCAAGAGACCCAGTACTTC. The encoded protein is CASSQERQGAQETQYF.

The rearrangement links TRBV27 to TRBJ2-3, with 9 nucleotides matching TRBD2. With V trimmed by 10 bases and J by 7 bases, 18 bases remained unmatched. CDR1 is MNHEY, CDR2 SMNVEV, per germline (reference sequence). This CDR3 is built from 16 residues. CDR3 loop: CATQDSSGLATYTQYF. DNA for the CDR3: TGTGCCACCCAAGATTCGTCTGGACTAGCGACCTATACGCAGTATTTT.

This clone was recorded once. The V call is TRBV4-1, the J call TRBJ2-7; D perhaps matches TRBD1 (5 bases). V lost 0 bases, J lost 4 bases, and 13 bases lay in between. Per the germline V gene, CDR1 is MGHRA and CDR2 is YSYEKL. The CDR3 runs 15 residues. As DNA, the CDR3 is TGCGCCAGCAGCCAAGATTACCGGACATATTACGAGCAGTACTTC. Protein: CASSQDYRTYYEQYF.

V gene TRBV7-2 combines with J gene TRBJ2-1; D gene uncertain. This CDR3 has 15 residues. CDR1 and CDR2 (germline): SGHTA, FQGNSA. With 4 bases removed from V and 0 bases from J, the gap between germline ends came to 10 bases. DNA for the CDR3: TGTGCCAGCAGCTCGGGTGCGAACTCCTACAATGAGCAGTTCTTC. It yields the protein CASSSGANSYNEQFF.

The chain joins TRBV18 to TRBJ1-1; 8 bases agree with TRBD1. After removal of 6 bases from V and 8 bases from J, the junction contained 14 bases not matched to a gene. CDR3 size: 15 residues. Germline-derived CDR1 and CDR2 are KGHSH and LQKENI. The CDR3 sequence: CASSPRRGTGAEAFF. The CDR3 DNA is TGTGCCAGCTCGCCTAGACGGGGGACAGGCGCAGAAGCTTTCTTT.

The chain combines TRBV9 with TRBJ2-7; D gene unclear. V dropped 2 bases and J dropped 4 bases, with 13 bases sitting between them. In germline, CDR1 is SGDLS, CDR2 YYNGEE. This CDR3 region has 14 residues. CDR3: CASSVHQDGYEQYF. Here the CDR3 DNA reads TGTGCCAGCAGCGTCCACCAGGACGGGTACGAGCAGTACTTC. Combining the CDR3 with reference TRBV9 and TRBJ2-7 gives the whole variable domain DSGVTQTPKHLITATGQRVTLRCSPRSGDLSVYWYQQSLDQGLQFLIQYYNGEERAKGNILERFSAQQFPDLHSELNLSSLELGDSALYFCASSVHQDGYEQYFGPGTRLTVT.

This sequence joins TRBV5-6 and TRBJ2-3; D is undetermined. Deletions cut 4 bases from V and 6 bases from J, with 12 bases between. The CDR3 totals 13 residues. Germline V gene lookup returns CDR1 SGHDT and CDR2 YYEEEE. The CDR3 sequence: CASSPQVTDTQYF. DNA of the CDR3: TGTGCCAGCAGCCCCCAGGTAACCGATACGCAGTATTTT.